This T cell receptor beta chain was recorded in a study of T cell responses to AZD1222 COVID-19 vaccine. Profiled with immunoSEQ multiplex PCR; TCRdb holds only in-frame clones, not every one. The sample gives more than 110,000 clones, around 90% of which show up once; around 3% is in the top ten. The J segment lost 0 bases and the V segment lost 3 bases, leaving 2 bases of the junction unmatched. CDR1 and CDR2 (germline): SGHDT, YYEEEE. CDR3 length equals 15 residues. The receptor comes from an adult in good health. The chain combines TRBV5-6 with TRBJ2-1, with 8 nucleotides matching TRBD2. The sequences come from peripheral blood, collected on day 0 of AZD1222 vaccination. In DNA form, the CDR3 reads TGTGCCAGCAGCTATGGGACTAGCTCCTACAATGAGCAGTTCTTC. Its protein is CASSYGTSSYNEQFF.